This is a list of T cell receptor beta chains from one sample in a study of identifying expanded T cells in peripheral blood. Libraries were prepared by immunoSEQ multiplex PCR; TCRdb keeps only in-frame clonotypes and omits some of them. Here the sample spans around 70,000 clones, 85% to 90% being singletons. The sample consisted of blood. These receptors were obtained from a person aged 18 to 70 in good health. Each CDR3 is given with its conserved first and last residue. D genes are given only for firm matches. Rows give clone size only sometimes, using once, few, many, or a class for an expanded clone.

15	TRBV7-2	.	TRBD1	TRBJ2-7	CASSPRRDRAYEQYF	TGTGCCAGCAGCCCTCGGAGGGACAGGGCCTACGAGCAGTACTTC
14	TRBV5-4	.	TRBD2	TRBJ2-5	CASSFGLAGETQYF	TGTGCCAGCAGCTTCGGTCTAGCGGGAGAGACCCAGTACTTC
13	TRBV19	.	.	TRBJ1-5	CASRRSGVQPQHF	TGTGCCAGTAGACGATCGGGGGTCCAGCCCCAGCATTTT
12	TRBV29-1	.	.	TRBJ2-5	CSVAISQETQYF	TGCAGCGTTGCCATATCCCAAGAGACCCAGTACTTC
15	TRBV27	.	.	TRBJ2-6	CASSFLAQGANVLTF	TGTGCCAGCAGTTTTTTGGCGCAGGGGGCCAACGTCCTGACTTTC
13	TRBV6-1	.	TRBD1	TRBJ2-1	CASRSGQNNEQFF	TGTGCCAGCAGATCGGGACAGAACAATGAGCAGTTCTTC
13	TRBV30	.	.	TRBJ2-2	CASGTFNTGELFF	TGTGCCTCCGGGACATTTAACACCGGGGAGCTGTTTTTT
13	TRBV10-3	.	.	TRBJ2-7	CAIRSQGFYEQYF	TGTGCCATCAGGTCTCAGGGTTTCTACGAGCAGTACTTC
16	TRBV7-2	.	TRBD2	TRBJ2-5	CASSPIGLAGTETQYF	TGTGCCAGCAGCCCCATAGGACTAGCGGGAACTGAGACCCAGTACTTC
17	TRBV9	.	TRBD2	TRBJ2-3	CASSAGVASGGTDTQYF	TGTGCCAGCAGCGCCGGAGTGGCTAGCGGGGGGACAGATACGCAGTATTTT
11	TRBV4-2	.	.	TRBJ2-5	CASSQGVGQYF	TGTGCCAGCAGCCAAGGGGTAGGGCAGTACTTC
17	TRBV29-1	.	.	TRBJ2-1	CSVEDRGGPGAGNEQFF	TGCAGCGTTGAAGATCGAGGTGGGCCAGGGGCAGGGAATGAGCAGTTCTTC
11	TRBV29-1	.	.	TRBJ2-3	CSGQHTDTQYF	TGCAGCGGGCAGCACACAGATACGCAGTATTTT
12	TRBV6-1	.	.	TRBJ1-2	CASKQTNYGYTF	TGTGCCAGCAAACAGACCAACTATGGCTACACCTTC
15	TRBV11-2	.	.	TRBJ1-5	CASSPDSTGAQPQHF	TGTGCCAGCAGCCCCGACTCCACGGGGGCTCAGCCCCAGCATTTT
14	TRBV6-6	.	.	TRBJ1-3	CASSRAGSGNTIYF	TGTGCCAGCAGTCGGGCTGGCTCTGGAAACACCATATATTTT
13	TRBV11-2	few	TRBD1	TRBJ2-5	CASTRGGGETQYF	TGTGCCAGCACCCGAGGGGGCGGAGAGACCCAGTACTTC
19	TRBV27	once	TRBD2	TRBJ2-7	CASSPQGGLAGRSSYEQYF	TGTGCCAGCAGTCCGCAAGGAGGACTAGCGGGCCGGAGCTCCTACGAGCAGTACTTC
14	TRBV7-9	.	.	TRBJ1-4	CASSTTSLNEKLFF	TGTGCCAGCAGCACGACAAGTCTTAATGAAAAACTGTTTTTT
16	TRBV4-2	.	TRBD1	TRBJ2-4	CASSPAGTGSKNIQYF	TGTGCCAGCAGTCCCGCCGGGACAGGGAGCAAAAACATTCAGTACTTC
16	TRBV5-6	.	TRBD1	TRBJ2-7	CASSLAPGQGPYEQYF	TGTGCCAGCAGCTTGGCCCCGGGACAGGGCCCCTACGAGCAGTACTTC
16	TRBV9	.	.	TRBJ2-1	CASSTRLSDPYNEQFF	TGTGCCAGCAGCACCCGCCTCTCCGACCCCTACAATGAGCAGTTCTTC
16	TRBV5-4	.	TRBD1	TRBJ1-2	CASSPTLQGAPYGYTF	TGTGCCAGCAGCCCCACCTTACAGGGGGCCCCGTATGGCTACACCTTC
15	TRBV28	once	TRBD2	TRBJ2-7	CASSPFGGSSYEQYF	TGTGCCAGCAGCCCATTTGGCGGGAGCTCCTACGAGCAGTACTTC
9	TRBV7-7	.	.	TRBJ2-5	CALGGTQYF	TGTGCTCTTGGGGGGACCCAGTACTTC
15	TRBV10-2	.	TRBD2	TRBJ2-1	CASGGTSGPYNEQFF	TGCGCCAGCGGGGGGACTAGCGGGCCTTACAATGAGCAGTTCTTC
15	TRBV5-5	.	.	TRBJ1-4	CASSLVGAPYEKLFF	TGTGCCAGCAGCTTGGTGGGGGCGCCGTATGAAAAACTGTTTTTT
10	TRBV6-1	.	.	TRBJ1-1	CASSERARVF	TGTGCCAGCAGTGAACGGGCCAGGGTCTTT
15	TRBV6-5	.	TRBD1	TRBJ1-1	CASSSAGTGHTEAFF	TGTGCCAGCAGTTCTGCCGGGACAGGGCACACTGAAGCTTTCTTT
15	TRBV7-2	.	TRBD2	TRBJ2-3	CASSPTSGKGYTQYF	TGTGCCAGCAGTCCAACTAGCGGGAAAGGGTATACGCAGTATTTT
14	TRBV7-2	.	TRBD2	TRBJ2-7	CASSLSGRAYEQYF	TGTGCCAGCAGCTTGAGCGGGAGGGCCTACGAGCAGTACTTC
13	TRBV6-6	.	.	TRBJ1-5	CASRPDSNQPQHF	TGTGCCAGCAGACCCGACAGTAATCAGCCCCAGCATTTT
13	TRBV25-1	.	.	TRBJ1-2	CASSEFGGYGYTF	TGTGCCAGCAGTGAATTTGGGGGTTATGGCTACACCTTC
15	TRBV12-5	.	.	TRBJ2-2	CASGLVQGSTGELFF	TGTGCTAGTGGTTTGGTACAGGGATCCACCGGGGAGCTGTTTTTT
14	TRBV9	.	TRBD2	TRBJ2-7	CASSQTGTSYEQYF	TGTGCCAGCAGCCAGACCGGGACTAGCTACGAGCAGTACTTC
15	TRBV25-1	.	TRBD1	TRBJ1-2	CASSEGQGPGYGYTF	TGTGCCAGCAGTGAAGGACAGGGGCCGGGGTATGGCTACACCTTC
16	TRBV7-2	.	TRBD2	TRBJ2-3	CASSFSTGLVGDTQYF	TGTGCCAGCAGCTTCAGTACGGGACTAGTGGGAGATACGCAGTATTTT
15	TRBV11-2	.	TRBD2	TRBJ2-3	CASSLGLAAGDTQYF	TGTGCCAGCAGTCTCGGGCTAGCGGCTGGGGATACGCAGTATTTT
15	TRBV7-8	.	TRBD1	TRBJ1-1	CASSWGTGGDTEAFF	TGTGCCAGCAGCTGGGGGACAGGGGGCGACACTGAAGCTTTCTTT
17	TRBV5-1	.	TRBD2	TRBJ2-5	CASSLHGLAKYQETQYF	TGCGCCAGCAGCTTACACGGACTAGCGAAGTACCAAGAGACCCAGTACTTC
13	TRBV28	once	.	TRBJ2-1	CASGELVRNEQFF	TGTGCCAGCGGGGAACTGGTTCGGAATGAGCAGTTCTTC
15	TRBV29-1	.	.	TRBJ2-2	CSVAVGPFNTGELFF	TGCAGCGTTGCGGTCGGACCCTTCAACACCGGGGAGCTGTTTTTT
16	TRBV18	.	.	TRBJ1-3	CASSPRQANSGNTIYF	TGTGCCAGCTCACCACGGCAGGCCAACTCTGGAAACACCATATATTTT
15	TRBV6-5	.	TRBD1	TRBJ1-1	CASSYRQGANTEAFF	TGTGCCAGCAGTTACAGACAGGGGGCAAACACTGAAGCTTTCTTT
15	TRBV11-2	.	TRBD2	TRBJ2-5	CASSFNSGNQETQYF	TGTGCCAGCAGCTTCAATAGCGGGAACCAAGAGACCCAGTACTTC
14	TRBV7-2	.	.	TRBJ1-2	CASSLAQGEGGYTF	TGTGCCAGCAGCTTAGCGCAGGGTGAGGGAGGCTACACCTTC
16	TRBV18	.	.	TRBJ2-5	CASSPPRQALQETQYF	TGTGCCAGCTCACCACCGAGACAGGCGTTACAAGAGACCCAGTACTTC
13	TRBV29-1	.	TRBD1	TRBJ1-1	CSVEGTANTEAFF	TGCAGCGTTGAGGGGACAGCGAACACTGAAGCTTTCTTT
14	TRBV5-6	.	.	TRBJ1-2	CASSPGISVYGYTF	TGTGCCAGCAGCCCAGGGATTTCGGTATACGGCTACACCTTC
14	TRBV13	.	.	TRBJ1-2	CASSVRTRAYGYTF	TGTGCCAGCAGCGTCCGGACACGCGCCTATGGCTACACCTTC
15	TRBV7-8	.	TRBD1	TRBJ2-2	CASSWTGVNTGELFF	TGTGCCAGCAGCTGGACAGGGGTCAACACCGGGGAGCTGTTTTTT
15	TRBV5-1	.	TRBD1	TRBJ2-7	CASSLTGVSSYEQYF	TGCGCCAGCAGCTTAACAGGGGTGAGCTCCTACGAGCAGTACTTC
16	TRBV5-1	.	.	TRBJ2-2	CASSLTTKSPTGELFF	TGCGCCAGCAGCTTGACGACTAAGTCCCCCACCGGGGAGCTGTTTTTT